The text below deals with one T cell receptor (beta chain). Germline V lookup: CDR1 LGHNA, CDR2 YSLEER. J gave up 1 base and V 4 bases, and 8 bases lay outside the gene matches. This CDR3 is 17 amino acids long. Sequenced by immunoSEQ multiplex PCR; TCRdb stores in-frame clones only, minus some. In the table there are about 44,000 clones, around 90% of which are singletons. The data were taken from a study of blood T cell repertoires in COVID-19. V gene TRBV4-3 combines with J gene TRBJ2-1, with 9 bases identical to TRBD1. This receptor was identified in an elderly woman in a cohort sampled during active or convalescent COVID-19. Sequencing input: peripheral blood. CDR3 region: CASSPAGQGVSYNEQFF. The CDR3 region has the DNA TGCGCCAGCAGCCCAGCGGGACAGGGTGTGTCCTACAATGAGCAGTTCTTC.